The 30 T cell receptor beta chains reported below all come from one sample, sequenced in a study of T-cell memory formation after mild COVID-19. MiXCR was run by TCRdb on the 5' RACE reads, yielding one entry per CDR3 protein. In the table there are roughly 240,000 distinct CDR3 sequences, approximately 15% of which are singletons. The sequencing input was PBMCs or a T cell subset sorted from them (not recorded which). The receptor source for this set is an adult woman who had mild COVID-19 (a few samples of this study predate the infection). Cell type and time point are not known.

This chain links TRBV5-1 with TRBJ2-2; unclear D gene. There are 15 residues in the CDR3. V dropped 5 bases and J dropped 6 bases, with 17 bases sitting between them. Germline lookup yields CDR1 SGHRS and CDR2 YFSETQ. The CDR3 bases are TGCGCCAGCAGATCCGGACGTGTTGGGGCCGGGGAGCTGTTTTTT. It translates to CASRSGRVGAGELFF.

A few counts support this clonotype. V gene TRBV18 combines with J gene TRBJ2-2; D not certain. Germline V CDR1 and CDR2: KGHSH, LQKENI. The germline V and J ends were trimmed by 2 bases and 1 base, with 11 bases remaining between them. CDR3 length: 16 residues. This CDR3 reads CASSPVTGMNTGELFF. DNA for the CDR3: TGTGCCAGCTCACCAGTAACGGGCATGAACACCGGGGAGCTGTTTTTT.

This clonotype showed up many times. The rearrangement uses TRBV7-8 and TRBJ2-5; no clear D. Trimming took 2 bases from V and 3 from J, leaving 10 bases between them. Germline CDR1 is SGHVS and CDR2 is FQNEAQ. The CDR3 runs 14 residues. The CDR3 spells CASSLIVWEETQYF. CDR3 nucleotides: TGTGCCAGCAGCTTAATAGTCTGGGAAGAGACCCAGTACTTC.

The chain is built from TRBV5-1 and TRBJ2-1; tentative D call: TRBD1 (6 bases). V was pared by 0 bases and J by 4 bases, with 11 bases between. The CDR3 runs to 15 residues. The germline V gene has CDR1 SGHRS and CDR2 YFSETQ. CDR3 DNA sequence: TGCGCCAGCAGCTTGGCACCCGGGACATACAATGAGCAGTTCTTC. Residues: CASSLAPGTYNEQFF.

Ten or more counts support this clonotype. CDR3 residues: CASSFRRAQGLNYGYTF. DNA of the CDR3: TGCGCCAGCAGCTTCCGCAGGGCTCAGGGATTAAACTATGGCTACACCTTC. The rearrangement links TRBV5-1 to TRBJ1-2; possible D gene TRBD1, 5 bases. This CDR3 has 17 amino acids. From germline, CDR1 is SGHRS and CDR2 YFSETQ. The V gene lost 2 bases and the J gene lost 2 bases, with 19 bases spanning the gap.

The chain links TRBV11-2 to TRBJ2-5, with 7 bases identical to TRBD1. Germline V gives CDR1 SGHAT, CDR2 FQNNGV. With V trimmed by 5 bases and J by 5 bases, 8 bases remained unmatched. The CDR3 totals 14 residues. CDR3 in DNA: TGTGCCAGCAGCCGACAGGGAATAAGGGAGACCCAGTACTTC. This translates into CASSRQGIRETQYF.

This sequence joins TRBV19 and TRBJ1-2; the D is unclear. V dropped 3 bases and J dropped 2 bases, with 7 bases sitting between them. Germline V gene data show CDR1 as LNHDA and CDR2 as SQIVND (reference sequence). The CDR3 has 13 residues. The CDR3 nucleotides read TGTGCCAGTAGTATGGACGGAAACTATGGCTACACCTTC. It specifies CASSMDGNYGYTF.

This clonotype came up a few times. The V gene is TRBV6-5, the J gene TRBJ2-3; D gene ambiguous. Per germline, CDR1 MNHEY and CDR2 SVGAGI. The CDR3 has 14 amino acids. Trimming cost V 0 bases and J 6 bases, with 10 bases left between them. In nucleotides, the CDR3 is TGTGCCAGCAGTTACTCGAAAATAAAGGATACGCAGTATTTT. As protein: CASSYSKIKDTQYF.

The chain links TRBV6-5 to TRBJ2-3; 8 bases fit TRBD1. Germline V gene data show CDR1 as MNHEY and CDR2 as SVGAGI. V dropped 7 bases and J dropped 0; count of bases not matched to a gene: 3. The length of the CDR3 is 14 residues. CDR3 in amino acids: CASKRTGSTDTQYF. In nucleotides, the CDR3 is TGTGCCAGCAAGCGGACAGGGAGCACAGATACGCAGTATTTT.

The chain uses TRBV2 and TRBJ2-7, with a weak D call TRBD2 (7 bases). Looked up from germline, CDR1 is SNHLY and CDR2 is FYNNEI. This CDR3 has 16 residues. The germline V and J ends were trimmed by 7 bases and 2 bases, with 21 bases remaining between them. The CDR3: CASNYPSQGGTYEQYF. Here the CDR3 DNA reads TGTGCCAGCAACTATCCTTCACAGGGAGGGACCTACGAGCAGTACTTC.

This clonotype was detected a few times. The chain combines TRBV4-2 with TRBJ2-1; 11 nucleotides match TRBD2. The CDR3 loop spans 18 amino acids. Germline V CDR1 and CDR2: LGHNA, YNFKEQ. Trimming removed 1 base from V and 2 bases from J; junction bases left unmatched: 7. CDR3 residues: CASSQVGLAGGAYNEQFF. The DNA of the CDR3 is TGTGCCAGCAGCCAAGTAGGGCTAGCGGGAGGAGCCTACAATGAGCAGTTCTTC.

V gene TRBV6-6 combines with J gene TRBJ2-1; D gene uncertain. CDR3 length equals 15 residues. Trimming shortened V by 0 bases and J by 4 bases, and 10 bases separated the two germline ends. Germline CDR1 is MNHNY and CDR2 is SVGAGI (reference sequence). This CDR3 reads CASSYSIHSYNEQFF. As DNA, the CDR3 is TGTGCCAGCAGTTACTCGATTCACAGTTACAATGAGCAGTTCTTC.

V gene TRBV6-6 combines with J gene TRBJ2-1; D is undetermined. V was clipped by 5 bases and J by 5 bases, with 19 bases between them. Germline V gene lookup returns CDR1 MNHNY and CDR2 SVGAGI (reference sequence). The CDR3 consists of 16 residues. CDR3 loop: CASSHPHRDPNNEQFF. DNA for the CDR3: TGTGCCAGCAGTCACCCACATCGAGATCCTAACAATGAGCAGTTCTTC.

This clonotype has at least ten counts. The chain employs TRBV24-1 and TRBJ2-1, with 7 bases fitting TRBD2. The V and J ends lost 6 bases and 6 bases, in that order; junction bases with no gene match: 7. CDR1 KGHDR and CDR2 SFDVKD come from the germline V gene. The CDR3 is made up of 14 amino acids. The CDR3 region has the DNA TGTGCCACCAGTAAAAGACCGGGGGGCAATGAGCAGTTCTTC. It is translated as CATSKRPGGNEQFF.

This clonotype has more than one count but fewer than ten. The chain uses TRBV7-9 and TRBJ2-3; TRBD1 aligns across 9 bases. Trimming cost V 2 bases and J 7 bases; bases outside gene matches: 13. The CDR3 runs 17 residues. CDR1 and CDR2 (germline): SEHNR, FQNEAQ (reference sequence). DNA of the CDR3: TGTGCCAGCAGCTTAAACCCCTTCGGGACAGGGTTAAATACGCAGTATTTT. As protein: CASSLNPFGTGLNTQYF.

V gene TRBV6-6 combines with J gene TRBJ2-7; TRBD2 aligns across 9 bases. V trimming: 6 bases; J trimming: 3 bases; junction bases outside the gene matches: 21. This CDR3 comprises 19 residues. CDR1 is MNHNY and CDR2 is SVGAGI in the germline V gene (reference sequence). CDR3: CASRSVGGAKTSGGYEQYF. The DNA of the CDR3 is TGTGCCAGCAGATCGGTGGGGGGGGCTAAGACTAGCGGCGGCTACGAGCAGTACTTC.

A few counts support this clonotype. The genes are TRBV5-1 and TRBJ2-1; weak D call: TRBD1 (7 bases). V shed 6 bases and J shed 8 bases, with 15 bases lying between them. The CDR3 sequence is 13 residues long. Germline loops: CDR1 SGHRS, CDR2 YFSETQ. In DNA, the CDR3 is TGCGCCAGCATGGAGGGGGCGATGGATGAGCAGTTCTTC. Its translation: CASMEGAMDEQFF.

This clonotype was found a few times. This chain links TRBV19 with TRBJ1-1; D is possibly TRBD1 (5 bases). Trimming pared 4 bases from V and 1 base from J, leaving 7 bases between. The CDR3 loop spans 13 amino acids. Germline lookup yields CDR1 LNHDA and CDR2 SQIVND (reference sequence). The CDR3: CASSTGPNTEAFF. CDR3 DNA sequence: TGTGCCAGTAGTACGGGACCGAACACTGAAGCTTTCTTT.

This clonotype was picked up a small number of times. The rearrangement uses TRBV24-1 and TRBJ1-1; D gene uncertain. V was cut by 5 bases and J by 5 bases, with 11 bases left in between. This CDR3 spans 13 amino acids. The germline CDR1 and CDR2 sequences are KGHDR and SFDVKD. CDR3 nucleotide sequence: TGTGCCACCAGTGGCATGGGGATGACTGAAGCTTTCTTT. It encodes CATSGMGMTEAFF.

V is TRBV12-3 or TRBV12-4 and J is TRBJ2-3; TRBD1 matches at 9 bases. The CDR3 sequence is 16 residues long. With V trimmed by 4 bases and J by 0 bases, 5 bases remained unmatched. The CDR3 DNA reads TGTGCCAGCAGTTCGTACAGGGGGCCTAGCACAGATACGCAGTATTTT. Its translation: CASSSYRGPSTDTQYF.

In the case of this clonotype: A read error may account for a junction end that differs from germline. V gene TRBV6-1 combines with J gene TRBJ2-7; weak D call: TRBD2 (5 bases). The CDR3 runs 12 residues. Looked up from germline, CDR1 is MNHNS and CDR2 is SASEGT. The CDR3 region is CASSEGRKVGNF. The CDR3 nucleotides are TGTGCCAGCAGTGAAGGGAGGAAGGTTGGGAACTTC.

In this sample, this clonotype turned up a few times. The chain employs TRBV7-2 and TRBJ2-2; TRBD1 agrees at 7 bases. Trimming cost V 5 bases and J 7 bases; bases outside gene matches: 7. CDR1 and CDR2 from the germline V gene are SGHTA and FQGNSA. The CDR3 spans 14 residues. The CDR3 DNA follows: TGTGCCAGCAGCCTCCGCAGGGGGAACGGGGAGCTGTTTTTT. This encodes CASSLRRGNGELFF.

In its sample, this clonotype was seen a few times. The rearrangement joins TRBV5-1 to TRBJ1-2; D unclear. The CDR3 consists of 12 residues. Per germline, CDR1 SGHRS and CDR2 YFSETQ. The V end was cut by 3 bases, the J end by 2 bases, with 5 bases between. This CDR3 is CASSYDNYGYTF. Here the CDR3 DNA reads TGCGCCAGCAGCTACGACAACTATGGCTACACCTTC.

This rearrangement joins TRBV20-1 to TRBJ2-7; 9 nucleotides match TRBD2. Germline CDR1 reads DFQATT; CDR2 reads SNEGSKA (reference sequence). Trimming took 1 base from V and 4 from J; bases not matched to a gene: 5. This CDR3 is built from 14 residues. CDR3 nucleotides: TGCAGTGCTAGAGTGTTAGCGGGGGATTACGAGCAGTACTTC. Translating it yields CSARVLAGDYEQYF.

The rearrangement links TRBV10-1 to TRBJ2-5; no clear D gene. The germline V and J ends were trimmed by 6 bases and 0 bases, with 17 bases remaining between them. The CDR3 runs 16 residues. Looked up from germline, CDR1 is WNHNN and CDR2 is SYGVQD (reference sequence). CDR3 DNA sequence: TGCGCCAGCAGAGCAAGGGATAGTAGATACCAAGAGACCCAGTACTTC. It codes for CASRARDSRYQETQYF.

This clonotype came up a few times. The genes are TRBV5-1 and TRBJ2-5; 13 bases match TRBD2. From germline, CDR1 is SGHRS and CDR2 YFSETQ. The trim removed 4 bases at V and 5 bases at J, leaving 11 bases unmatched. The CDR3 extends over 17 amino acids. CDR3 residues: CASSPVLTSGRKETQYF. In DNA, the CDR3 is TGCGCCAGCAGCCCGGTTCTGACTAGCGGGAGGAAGGAGACCCAGTACTTC.

The chain joins TRBV5-1 to TRBJ2-1; D ambiguous. V lost 2 bases and J lost 7, with 4 bases in between. The CDR3 has 11 amino acids. In germline, CDR1 is SGHRS, CDR2 YFSETQ. The CDR3 is CASSLTNEQFF. CDR3 nucleotide sequence: TGCGCCAGCAGCTTAACTAATGAGCAGTTCTTC. Supplemented by reference TRBV5-1 and TRBJ2-1, the full variable domain reads KAGVTQTPRYLIKTRGQQVTLSCSPISGHRSVSWYQQTPGQGLQFLFEYFSETQRNKGNFPGRFSGRQFSNSRSEMNVSTLELGDSALYLCASSLTNEQFFGPGTRLTVL.

The V and J genes are TRBV18 and TRBJ1-3; D remains ambiguous. The CDR3 spans 15 residues. With 3 bases removed from V and 1 base from J, the gap between germline ends came to 10 bases. Germline assignment: CDR1 KGHSH and CDR2 LQKENI. The CDR3 is CASSPGETSGNTIYF. The CDR3 bases are TGTGCCAGCTCACCCGGGGAAACTTCTGGAAACACCATATATTTT.

This clonotype has just a few counts. V and J are TRBV25-1 and TRBJ2-5; maybe TRBD1 (6 bases). Germline CDR1 is MGHDK and CDR2 is SYGVNS. V was pared by 5 bases and J by 4 bases, with 14 bases between. CDR3 length: 14 amino acids. The CDR3 here is CASSPDSLGETQYF. CDR3 DNA: TGTGCCAGCAGTCCGGACAGCCTGGGAGAGACCCAGTACTTC.

The CDR3 DNA sequence: TGCAGTGCTAGAGGGGGACAGGGGGCGAATGAAAAACTGTTTTTT. Protein product: CSARGGQGANEKLFF. The J gene is TRBJ1-4, the V gene TRBV20-1; TRBD1 matches 12 bases. The CDR3 is made up of 15 amino acids. Germline loops: CDR1 DFQATT, CDR2 SNEGSKA (reference sequence). V shed 1 base and J 5 bases; nucleotides not matched to a gene: 2.